The 12 T cell receptor beta chains listed next were all sequenced from one sample in a study of T cells in Graves' hyperthyroidism and ophthalmopathy. There were TCR beta CDR3 regions amplified from RNA transcripts. A set of HTBI primers served as the primers for a first-round RT-PCR of the TCR CDR3. MiXCR was run by TCRdb on the multiplex PCR reads, yielding one entry per CDR3 protein. The table has 750,000 to 900,000 distinct CDR3 sequences, over 35% seen once. Sequencing used blood. Receptors originate from a man aged 18 to 35 with Graves' hyperthyroidism.

This clonotype has a count of ten or more. The CDR3, as DNA: TGCAGCATACAGGGGACCTACGAGCAGTACTTC. It is translated as CSIQGTYEQYF. The V call is TRBV29-1, the J call TRBJ2-7, with 7 bases aligning to TRBD1. The CDR3 covers 11 residues. V gave up 8 bases and J gave up 2 bases; unmatched junction bases: 3. The germline V gene encodes CDR1 SQVTM and CDR2 ANQGSEA.

In its sample, this clonotype was seen a few times. The chain recombines TRBV6-4 with TRBJ1-6; 7 bases map to TRBD1. Losses at the gene ends were 0 bases for V and 9 bases for J; bases not matched to a gene: 8. The germline V gene encodes CDR1 MRHNA and CDR2 SNTAGT. The CDR3 covers 16 residues. The DNA of the CDR3 is TGTGCCAGCAGTGACTCAAAGGGGGCGCCCGTTTCACCCCTCCACTTT. Translating gives CASSDSKGAPVSPLHF.

The V gene is TRBV7-2, the J gene TRBJ2-7; D may be TRBD1 (5 bases). Trimming removed 5 bases at V and 5 bases at J, with 16 bases between. The CDR3 runs 14 residues. Germline CDR1 reads SGHTA; CDR2 reads FQGNSA. CDR3 sequence reads: CASSQGQGSNEQYF. The CDR3 DNA is TGTGCCAGCAGCCAAGGGCAGGGTAGTAACGAGCAGTACTTC.

This chain joins TRBV25-1 and TRBJ2-7; the match to TRBD1 covers 8 bases. The CDR3 runs 14 residues. V lost 4 bases and J lost 6; bases outside the gene matches: 8. Germline V gene sequence: CDR1 MGHDK, CDR2 SYGVNS. The CDR3 loop is CASSAGGLQSEQYF. The CDR3 coding sequence is TGTGCCAGCAGTGCAGGGGGCCTTCAGTCCGAGCAGTACTTC.

Concerning this clonotype itself: The junction and the germline gene differ at one end; a read error may be behind it. The chain combines TRBV7-2 with TRBJ2-5; 8 nucleotides line up with TRBD2. Germline CDR1 is SGHTA and CDR2 is FQGNSA. The CDR3 is 17 residues long. The CDR3 DNA reads TGTGCCAGCAGCCAGGAACTCAGCGGGGGAACTCAAGAGACCCAGCACTTC. It codes for CASSQELSGGTQETQHF.

A word on this clonotype: A read error is possible here, since a much larger clone lies one base away. The rearrangement joins TRBV2 to TRBJ1-6, with D perhaps TRBD1 (5 bases). Looked up from germline, CDR1 is SNHLY and CDR2 is FYNNEI. The CDR3 has 17 residues. The CDR3 reads CASSARDDLSYNSPFHF. DNA of the CDR3: TGTGCCAGCAGTGCAAGGGACGACCTCTCCTATAATTCACCCTTCCACTTT.

The rearrangement links TRBV5-6 to TRBJ2-7, with D tentatively TRBD2 (5 bases). This CDR3 has 15 amino acids. Germline V lookup: CDR1 SGHDT, CDR2 YYEEEE. V was cut by 0 bases and J by 2 bases, with 12 bases left in between. The CDR3 bases are TGTGCCAGCAGCTTGGTGAGGGCACATACCTACGAGCAGTACTTC. This sequence encodes CASSLVRAHTYEQYF.

This clonotype was counted ten times or more. The gene calls are TRBV2 and TRBJ2-5; D may be TRBD1 or TRBD2 (7 bases each). CDR1 is SNHLY, CDR2 FYNNEI, per germline. The CDR3 has 14 amino acids. Trimming took 4 bases from V and 7 from J, leaving 16 bases between them. CDR3 protein: CASSARTGGGTQYF. CDR3 DNA sequence: TGTGCCAGCAGTGCCCGGACAGGCGGGGGGACCCAGTACTTC. Full variable domain (rest looked up from reference TRBV2 and TRBJ2-5): EPEVTQTPSHQVTQMGQEVILRCVPISNHLYFYWYRQILGQKVEFLVSFYNNEISEKSEIFDDQFSVERPDGSNFTLKIRSTKLEDSAMYFCASSARTGGGTQYFGPGTRLLVL.

V and J are TRBV20-1 and TRBJ1-3; unclear D gene. Germline V gives CDR1 DFQATT, CDR2 SNEGSKA (reference sequence). The ends were cut back, 4 bases at V and 3 bases at J, with 7 bases in the middle. The length of the CDR3 is 12 residues. The DNA of the CDR3 is TGCAGTGCTACCCTTAGTGGAAACACCATATATTTT. Translated: CSATLSGNTIYF.

CDR3 amino acids: CASRPVGGSYEQYF. The CDR3 nucleotides are TGTGCCAGCAGGCCAGTTGGGGGGAGCTACGAGCAGTACTTC. The chain carries TRBV7-9 and TRBJ2-7; possibly TRBD2 for D (6 bases). CDR1 and CDR2 from the germline V gene are SEHNR and FQNEAQ (reference sequence). The length of the CDR3 is 14 residues. Trimming pared 6 bases from V and 3 bases from J, leaving 15 bases between.

This rearrangement joins TRBV9 to TRBJ2-7; 7 bases agree with TRBD1. The ends lost 0 bases at V and 2 bases at J; junction bases unmatched: 5. Germline V gene data show CDR1 as SGDLS and CDR2 as YYNGEE. This CDR3 contains 15 residues. The CDR3: CASSVEGRGTYEQYF. In DNA form, the CDR3 reads TGTGCCAGCAGCGTAGAAGGCAGGGGGACCTACGAGCAGTACTTC.

This clonotype was found a few times. The chain carries TRBV12-3 or TRBV12-4 and TRBJ1-5, with D maybe TRBD1 (5 bases). Trimming took off 0 bases at V and 0 bases at J, with 9 bases between the two ends. CDR3 length: 16 residues. This chain's CDR3 is CASSLAAGVSNQPQHF. CDR3 DNA: TGTGCCAGCAGTTTAGCCGCGGGGGTTAGCAATCAGCCCCAGCATTTT.